This TCR beta chain stems from a study of blood T cell repertoires in COVID-19. TCRdb's copy holds only in-frame clones and misses some; the assay was immunoSEQ multiplex PCR. The sample has 200,000 to 250,000 clones, 88% seen once. The CDR3 has 19 residues. Germline lookup yields CDR1 MNHNS and CDR2 SASEGT. Trimming stripped 0 bases from V and 1 base from J, with 22 bases between. This clone was recorded a few times. The sequence came from a woman between 45 and 65 years old with acute COVID-19. The chain recombines TRBV6-1 with TRBJ2-7, with TRBD1 as a possible D gene (5 bases). The sequenced sample was PBMCs or T cells enriched from blood (not recorded which). DNA of the CDR3: TGTGCCAGCAGTGAAGCGCCGTTCGCAGGAACAGGCACTTCCTACGAGCAGTACTTC. Amino acid sequence: CASSEAPFAGTGTSYEQYF.